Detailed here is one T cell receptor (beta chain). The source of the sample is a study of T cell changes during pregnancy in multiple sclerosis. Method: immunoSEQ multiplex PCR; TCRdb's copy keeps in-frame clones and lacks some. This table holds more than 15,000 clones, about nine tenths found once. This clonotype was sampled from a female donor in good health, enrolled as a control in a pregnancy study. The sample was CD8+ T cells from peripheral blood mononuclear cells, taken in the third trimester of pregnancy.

CDR3 residues: CASTRWGGAKNIQYF. The CDR3 DNA is TGTGCCAGCACCAGGTGGGGGGGGGCCAAAAACATTCAGTACTTC. V and J are TRBV28 and TRBJ2-4; TRBD2 matches 7 bases. This CDR3 is built from 15 residues. Losses at the gene ends were 7 bases for V and 1 base for J; bases not matched to a gene: 7. The germline gives CDR1 MDHEN, CDR2 SYDVKM.